Presented here are 7 T cell receptor beta chains from one specimen sequenced in a study of blood T cell repertoires in COVID-19. Assay used: immunoSEQ multiplex PCR; TCRdb lists only in-frame clones, some missing. The sample shows approximately 30,000 clones, approximately 85% of them seen only once. Sequences were obtained from peripheral blood. The receptors stem from a human donor in a cohort sampled during active COVID-19.

The chain uses TRBV7-2 and TRBJ2-3; possible D gene TRBD2, 6 bases. The germline gives CDR1 SGHTA, CDR2 FQGNSA. The CDR3 totals 18 residues. The V gene lost 1 base and the J gene lost 7 bases, with 24 bases spanning the gap. The chain's CDR3 is CASSLEVRAGRRENTQYF. Written as DNA, the CDR3 is TGTGCCAGCAGCTTAGAGGTCAGGGCGGGACGCAGGGAAAATACGCAGTATTTT. The full variable domain, in which reference TRBV7-2 and TRBJ2-3 provide the parts outside the CDR3, is GAGVSQSPSNKVTEKGKDVELRCDPISGHTALYWYRQSLGQGLEFLIYFQGNSAPDKSGLPSDRFSAERTGGSVSTLTIQRTQQEDSAVYLCASSLEVRAGRRENTQYFGPGTRLTVL.

The genes are TRBV2 and TRBJ2-3, with D possibly matching TRBD1 (5 bases). Between the trimmed V and J ends, which lost 4 bases and 8 bases, there was a span of 10 bases. The CDR3 runs 12 residues. Germline V gene data show CDR1 as SNHLY and CDR2 as FYNNEI. In DNA, the CDR3 is TGTGCCAGCAGTGGTGGGGCGACTACGCAGTATTTT. The encoded protein is CASSGGATTQYF.

The gene calls are TRBV18 and TRBJ2-5; 10 positions match TRBD2. V dropped 2 bases and J dropped 1; count of bases not matched to a gene: 1. The germline V gene has CDR1 KGHSH and CDR2 LQKENI. CDR3 size: 15 residues. DNA of the CDR3: TGTGCCAGCTCACCATCTAGCGGGGGCCAAGAGACCCAGTACTTC. It encodes CASSPSSGGQETQYF.

This sequence joins TRBV7-2 and TRBJ2-5; TRBD2 matches at 7 bases. Losses at the gene ends were 5 bases for V and 4 bases for J; bases not matched to a gene: 7. The CDR3 runs 14 residues. Germline V gives CDR1 SGHTA, CDR2 FQGNSA. CDR3: CASSPSGRGETQYF. CDR3 bases: TGTGCCAGCAGCCCGTCAGGGAGGGGAGAGACCCAGTACTTC. The variable domain in full, with the rest retrieved from reference TRBV7-2 and TRBJ2-5, is GAGVSQSPSNKVTEKGKDVELRCDPISGHTALYWYRQSLGQGLEFLIYFQGNSAPDKSGLPSDRFSAERTGGSVSTLTIQRTQQEDSAVYLCASSPSGRGETQYFGPGTRLLVL.

The chain has TRBV18 and TRBJ2-5; D might be TRBD1 (5 bases). The CDR3 is made up of 13 amino acids. From germline, CDR1 is KGHSH and CDR2 LQKENI. V was shortened by 4 bases and J by 4 bases, with 10 bases between the two germline ends. This chain's CDR3 is CASSQNRRETQYF. The DNA of the CDR3 is TGTGCCAGCTCACAGAACAGGAGAGAGACCCAGTACTTC. The whole variable domain, remainder taken from reference TRBV18 and TRBJ2-5, is NAGVMQNPRHLVRRRGQEARLRCSPMKGHSHVYWYRQLPEEGLKFMVYLQKENIIDESGMPKERFSAEFPKEGPSILRIQQVVRGDSAAYFCASSQNRRETQYFGPGTRLLVL.

CDR3 DNA sequence: TGTGCCAGCAGTGTTCCACCGCGGGCAGCCCACGAGCAGTACTTC. Residues: CASSVPPRAAHEQYF. The chain carries TRBV25-1 and TRBJ2-7, with D tentatively TRBD2 (5 bases). The length of the CDR3 is 15 residues. The V gene lost 4 bases and the J gene lost 5 bases, with 18 bases spanning the gap. Germline V gene data show CDR1 as MGHDK and CDR2 as SYGVNS.

The gene calls are TRBV19 and TRBJ1-5; a weak D match, TRBD1 (6 bases). The V and J ends lost 6 bases and 4 bases respectively, with 16 bases between them. Germline V CDR1 and CDR2: LNHDA, SQIVND (reference sequence). The CDR3 has 15 amino acids. This CDR3 reads CASRVKGGSNQPQHF. CDR3 nucleotide sequence: TGTGCCAGTAGGGTAAAAGGGGGTAGTAATCAGCCCCAGCATTTT.